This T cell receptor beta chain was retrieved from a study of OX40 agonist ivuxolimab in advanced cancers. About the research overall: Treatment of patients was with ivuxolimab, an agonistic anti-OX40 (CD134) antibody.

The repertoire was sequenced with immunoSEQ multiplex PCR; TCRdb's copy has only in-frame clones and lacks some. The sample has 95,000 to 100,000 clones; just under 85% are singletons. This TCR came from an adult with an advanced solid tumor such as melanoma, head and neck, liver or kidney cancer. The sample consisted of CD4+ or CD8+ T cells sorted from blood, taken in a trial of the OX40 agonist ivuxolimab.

This CDR3 is CASSFREGGHYGYTF. The CDR3 DNA follows: TGTGCCAGCAGCTTTAGGGAAGGGGGGCACTATGGCTACACCTTC. The gene calls are TRBV7-2 and TRBJ1-2; TRBD1 is a possible D gene (6 bases). Germline V lookup: CDR1 SGHTA, CDR2 FQGNSA. The CDR3 length is 15 residues. The V and J ends lost 3 bases and 3 bases respectively, with 14 bases between them. Full variable domain (rest looked up from reference TRBV7-2 and TRBJ1-2): GAGVSQSPSNKVTEKGKDVELRCDPISGHTALYWYRQSLGQGLEFLIYFQGNSAPDKSGLPSDRFSAERTGGSVSTLTIQRTQQEDSAVYLCASSFREGGHYGYTFGSGTRLTVV.